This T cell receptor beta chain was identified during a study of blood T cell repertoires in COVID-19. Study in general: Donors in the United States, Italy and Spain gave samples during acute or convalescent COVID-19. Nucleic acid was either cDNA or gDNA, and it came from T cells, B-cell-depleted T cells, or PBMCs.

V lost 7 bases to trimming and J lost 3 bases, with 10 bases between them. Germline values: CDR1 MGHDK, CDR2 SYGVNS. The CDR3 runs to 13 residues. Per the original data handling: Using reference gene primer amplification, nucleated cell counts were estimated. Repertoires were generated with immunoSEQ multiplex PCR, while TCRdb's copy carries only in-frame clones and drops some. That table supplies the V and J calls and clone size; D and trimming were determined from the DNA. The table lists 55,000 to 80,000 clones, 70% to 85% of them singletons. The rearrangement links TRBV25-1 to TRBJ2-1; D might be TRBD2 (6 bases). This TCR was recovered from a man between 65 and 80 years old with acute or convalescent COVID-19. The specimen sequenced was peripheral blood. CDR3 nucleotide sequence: TGTGCCAGCAAGGGACTGAACTACAATGAGCAGTTCTTC. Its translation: CASKGLNYNEQFF.